The 23 T cell receptor beta chains presented below share a single source sample, sequenced in a study of beta chain features in type 1 diabetes. Study observations and caveats: Researchers report that Type 1 diabetes patients had moderately but significantly shorter TCRB CDR3s across all four CD4+ subsets.

The sequenced template was cDNA made from the entire isolated RNA. Clones were sequenced by immunoSEQ multiplex PCR, and TCRdb holds only the in-frame ones, with some missing. This repertoire shows around 150,000 clones, around 8.3% found once; its top ten account for around 0.5%. These TCRs are of unknown antigen specificity. Sequenced: central memory CD4+ T cells from blood. These receptors originate from a young woman with type 1 diabetes.

The sample holds a few counts of this clone. This sequence joins TRBV5-6 and TRBJ2-2; possibly TRBD2 for D (5 bases). V shed 3 bases and J shed 6 bases, with 12 bases lying between them. The CDR3 length is 14 residues. Germline values: CDR1 SGHDT, CDR2 YYEEEE. The CDR3 sequence: CASSSDLMAGELFF. The CDR3 DNA is TGTGCCAGCAGCTCGGACTTGATGGCCGGGGAGCTGTTTTTT.

The chain combines TRBV23-1 with TRBJ1-3, with 9 bases identical to TRBD1. TRBV23-1 falls under the ORF class, with uncertain function. This CDR3 is 17 amino acids long. After removal of 3 bases from V and 0 bases from J, the junction contained 6 bases not matched to a gene. CDR3 DNA sequence: TGCGCCAGCAGTCAGGGGGGACAGGGACACTCTGGAAACACCATATATTTT. Translating gives CASSQGGQGHSGNTIYF.

This clone turned up a few times. The chain has TRBV2 and TRBJ2-5; possibly TRBD2 for D (6 bases). V lost 4 bases and J 5 bases, leaving 23 bases between the germline ends. This CDR3 region has 17 residues. In germline, CDR1 is SNHLY, CDR2 FYNNEI. This CDR3 is CASSARGAARTRETQYF. In DNA, the CDR3 is TGTGCCAGCAGTGCGCGCGGGGCGGCGAGGACGAGGGAGACCCAGTACTTC.

The CDR3 is CASRRDRGAEAFF. Written as DNA, the CDR3 is TGTGCCAGCAGACGTGACAGGGGCGCTGAAGCTTTCTTT. The rearrangement joins TRBV7-2 to TRBJ1-1; 8 bases line up with TRBD1. The CDR3 is made up of 13 amino acids. Trimming removed 6 bases from V and 6 bases from J; junction bases left unmatched: 6. Germline V gene lookup returns CDR1 SGHTA and CDR2 FQGNSA.

The genes are TRBV5-4 and TRBJ2-1, with TRBD2 identical over 9 bases. Germline values: CDR1 SGHNT, CDR2 YYREEE (reference sequence). The junction had 6 bases not matched to a gene; V was cut back by 0 bases and J by 8 bases. This CDR3 is 15 amino acids long. The CDR3 DNA follows: TGTGCCAGCAGCTTGGAGGGGCGGGGGGGCGATGAGCAGTTCTTC. It codes for CASSLEGRGGDEQFF.

The sample holds a few counts of this clone. The chain employs TRBV5-1 and TRBJ2-2; possibly TRBD2 for D (5 bases). The CDR3 has 14 amino acids. Trimming shortened V by 4 bases and J by 4 bases, and 11 bases separated the two germline ends. Germline V gene data show CDR1 as SGHRS and CDR2 as YFSETQ. Here the CDR3 reads CASSPAGATGELFF. The CDR3 bases are TGCGCCAGCAGCCCGGCGGGTGCCACCGGGGAGCTGTTTTTT. The full variable domain, its missing parts supplied by reference TRBV5-1 and TRBJ2-2, is KAGVTQTPRYLIKTRGQQVTLSCSPISGHRSVSWYQQTPGQGLQFLFEYFSETQRNKGNFPGRFSGRQFSNSRSEMNVSTLELGDSALYLCASSPAGATGELFFGEGSRLTVL.

The chain combines TRBV18 with TRBJ2-4; 8 nucleotides align to TRBD2. J lost 6 bases, V lost 4 bases, and 8 bases had no gene match. CDR1 and CDR2 from the germline V gene are KGHSH and LQKENI. The CDR3 covers 15 residues. CDR3 sequence: CASSLSGSRGNIQYF. CDR3 nucleotide sequence: TGTGCCAGCTCACTCAGCGGGAGCCGGGGAAACATTCAGTACTTC.

The V gene is TRBV6-5, the J gene TRBJ2-7; unclear D gene. Germline lookup yields CDR1 MNHEY and CDR2 SVGAGI. CDR3 length: 15 residues. The V end was cut by 6 bases, the J end by 6 bases, with 21 bases between. The DNA of the CDR3 is TGTGCCAGCAGCCCCGGGTGGAGTGGGTTAGGCGAGCAGTACTTC. This encodes CASSPGWSGLGEQYF.

J is TRBJ1-2 and V is TRBV23-1, with TRBD1 matching over 9 bases. TRBV23-1 carries the ORF label, with uncertain function. This CDR3 has 15 residues. Trimming at V came to 2 bases and at J to 7 bases, leaving 8 bases not matched to a gene. CDR3 nucleotide sequence: TGCGCCAGCAGTCAACCGGACAGGGGAGGTGGTGGCTACACCTTC. Its protein is CASSQPDRGGGGYTF.

This clone was observed a handful of times. In DNA form, the CDR3 reads TGTGCCAGCAGCGTAGAGTCCGGTGGTACGCAGTATTTT. As protein: CASSVESGGTQYF. This chain links TRBV9 with TRBJ2-3; D is uncertain. Trimming cost V 0 bases and J 8 bases, with 10 bases left between them. This CDR3 has 13 amino acids. The germline V gene has CDR1 SGDLS and CDR2 YYNGEE.

The gene calls are TRBV7-9 and TRBJ1-1; D is possibly TRBD1 (6 bases). Trimming took off 5 bases at V and 1 base at J, with 20 bases between the two ends. Germline V CDR1 and CDR2: SEHNR, FQNEAQ (reference sequence). This CDR3 is built from 17 residues. The CDR3 spells CASSLGETGLGNTEAFF. The CDR3 DNA reads as TGTGCCAGCAGCCTCGGGGAAACAGGGTTGGGGAACACTGAAGCTTTCTTT.

The chain links TRBV11-1 to TRBJ2-1; TRBD1 agrees at 7 bases. CDR1 is SGHAT, CDR2 FQDESV, per germline (reference sequence). Trimming cost V 5 bases and J 5 bases; bases outside gene matches: 9. This CDR3 contains 15 residues. The CDR3 is CASSLNRGVDNEQFF. The DNA for the CDR3 is TGTGCCAGCAGCCTAAACAGGGGCGTGGACAATGAGCAGTTCTTC.

The chain is built from TRBV7-6 and TRBJ2-1, with 7 nucleotides matching TRBD1. V gave up 4 bases and J gave up 3 bases; unmatched junction bases: 6. CDR3 length: 15 amino acids. Germline-derived CDR1 and CDR2 are SGHVS and FNYEAQ. The CDR3 protein is CASSYHRDSYNEQFF. CDR3 nucleotides: TGTGCCAGCAGCTACCACCGGGACAGCTACAATGAGCAGTTCTTC. Looking up the rest from reference TRBV7-6 and TRBJ2-1 gives the full variable domain: GAGVSQSPRYKVTKRGQDVALRCDPISGHVSLYWYRQALGQGPEFLTYFNYEAQQDKSGLPNDRFSAERPEGSISTLTIQRTEQRDSAMYRCASSYHRDSYNEQFFGPGTRLTVL.

The table lists this clone with a few counts. The chain carries TRBV18 and TRBJ1-4; no definite D call. This CDR3 has 13 amino acids. The germline V gene has CDR1 KGHSH and CDR2 LQKENI. V dropped 6 bases and J dropped 8 bases, with 13 bases sitting between them. The CDR3 bases are TGTGCCAGCTCCGTCCTGAGAGAAGAAAAACTGTTTTTT. Translation gives CASSVLREEKLFF. Full variable domain (rest looked up from reference TRBV18 and TRBJ1-4): NAGVMQNPRHLVRRRGQEARLRCSPMKGHSHVYWYRQLPEEGLKFMVYLQKENIIDESGMPKERFSAEFPKEGPSILRIQQVVRGDSAAYFCASSVLREEKLFFGSGTQLSVL.

This clone occurred a few times. The chain recombines TRBV7-2 with TRBJ2-5; 7 nucleotides agree with TRBD2. The V gene's germline CDR1 is SGHTA and CDR2 FQGNSA. V dropped 0 bases and J dropped 5; count of bases not matched to a gene: 3. The CDR3 is made up of 14 amino acids. The CDR3 loop is CASSLAGRGETQYF. The DNA for the CDR3 is TGTGCCAGCAGCTTAGCGGGGCGGGGGGAGACCCAGTACTTC.

The chain recombines TRBV5-1 with TRBJ2-1, with D uncertain. CDR1 is SGHRS and CDR2 is YFSETQ in the germline V gene. V gave up 4 bases and J gave up 5 bases, with 13 bases separating them. This CDR3 is 14 amino acids long. CDR3 amino acids: CASSLGILHNEQFF. The CDR3 nucleotides are TGCGCCAGCAGCCTGGGAATCCTACACAATGAGCAGTTCTTC.

This clone was observed a few times. The V call is TRBV18, the J call TRBJ2-7, with unresolved D. The CDR3 sequence is 13 residues long. Trimming took 2 bases from V and 6 from J, leaving 11 bases between them. The germline V gene encodes CDR1 KGHSH and CDR2 LQKENI. The CDR3 reads CASSPSSVIEQYF. Written as DNA, the CDR3 is TGTGCCAGCTCACCATCGAGTGTTATCGAGCAGTACTTC.

In its sample, this clone was seen a few times. This chain connects TRBV11-3 to TRBJ2-3, with a tentative D call TRBD2 (5 bases). The CDR3 runs 14 residues. Trimming cost V 4 bases and J 1 base, with 9 bases left between them. The germline gives CDR1 SGHNT, CDR2 YENEEA. The CDR3 DNA sequence: TGTGCCAGCAGCTATATTAGCGGCACAGATACGCAGTATTTT. It yields the protein CASSYISGTDTQYF.

This clone turned up a few times. The chain uses TRBV15 and TRBJ2-3, with 9 bases matching TRBD2. The CDR3 loop spans 15 amino acids. CDR1 and CDR2 (germline): LNHNV, YYDKDF (reference sequence). V was pared by 5 bases and J by 3 bases, with 6 bases of the junction left unmatched. The CDR3 is CATSPAGGDTDTQYF. In DNA form, the CDR3 reads TGTGCCACCAGCCCCGCGGGGGGGGATACAGATACGCAGTATTTT.

The rearrangement uses TRBV18 and TRBJ2-7; D is perhaps TRBD2 (6 bases). This CDR3 region has 14 residues. From germline, CDR1 is KGHSH and CDR2 LQKENI. Trimming took 2 bases from V and 4 from J, leaving 12 bases between them. CDR3 sequence: CASSPGGVGYEQYF. The DNA for the CDR3 is TGTGCCAGCTCACCAGGCGGGGTCGGGTACGAGCAGTACTTC.

This clone was detected only a few times. The V and J genes are TRBV4-2 and TRBJ2-3, with 7 bases lining up with TRBD1. The germline gives CDR1 LGHNA, CDR2 YNFKEQ. The CDR3 extends over 14 amino acids. V was pared by 5 bases and J by 2 bases, with 4 bases of the junction left unmatched. The CDR3 DNA is TGTGCCAGCAGCTTGCAGGGGGACACAGATACGCAGTATTTT. This sequence encodes CASSLQGDTDTQYF.

The CDR3 DNA is TGTGCCAGCAGTCTTCAAGGGAGTGCGGCCCTCCACTTT. Its protein is CASSLQGSAALHF. The rearrangement joins TRBV25-1 to TRBJ1-6; no clear D gene. V lost 5 bases, J lost 14 bases, and 16 bases lay in between. CDR3 length: 13 residues. In germline, CDR1 is MGHDK, CDR2 SYGVNS.

V is TRBV6-1 and J is TRBJ2-1, with 8 bases fitting TRBD1. Germline loops: CDR1 MNHNS, CDR2 SASEGT. V dropped 8 bases and J dropped 0; count of bases not matched to a gene: 3. The CDR3 sequence is 14 residues long. CDR3 sequence (DNA): TGTGCCAGCCGGACAGGGAGCTCCTACAATGAGCAGTTCTTC. Translating gives CASRTGSSYNEQFF.